A single sample is the source of the 3 T cell receptor beta chains below, sequenced in a study of chemoradiotherapy in HPV16-positive cancers. The table came from immunoSEQ multiplex PCR; TCRdb's copy has only in-frame clones and leaves some out. The table shows some 4,900 clones, with 65% to 85% occurring only once. Sequenced here: tumor tissue, sampled from a patient who underwent chemoradiotherapy. These receptors were obtained from a human donor with HPV-associated anogenital cancer.

The chain joins TRBV18 to TRBJ2-7, with 9 bases lining up with TRBD1. The V gene end was trimmed by 3 bases and the J gene end by 9 bases; junction bases not matched to a gene: 6. Germline V gene data show CDR1 as KGHSH and CDR2 as LQKENI. The CDR3 runs 13 residues. CDR3: CASSPWDRDRQYF. CDR3 nucleotide sequence: TGTGCCAGCTCACCGTGGGACAGGGACAGGCAGTACTTC.

The chain uses TRBV5-1 and TRBJ2-1; 9 bases agree with TRBD2. The length of the CDR3 is 16 residues. Germline CDR1 and CDR2: SGHRS and YFSETQ. Trimming removed 1 base from V and 5 bases from J; junction bases left unmatched: 7. The CDR3 here is CASSLFTSGGNNEQFF. CDR3 in DNA: TGCGCCAGCAGCTTGTTCACCAGCGGGGGGAACAATGAGCAGTTCTTC.

This clone was seen more than once but under ten times. V usage is TRBV4-1 and J usage is TRBJ2-5; 10 bases are a match to TRBD1. Trimming removed 4 bases from V and 9 bases from J; junction bases left unmatched: 14. Germline CDR1 MGHRA, CDR2 YSYEKL. The CDR3 is 16 residues long. The CDR3: CASSPGRGGQGLAQYF. CDR3 DNA sequence: TGCGCCAGCAGCCCCGGACGGGGGGGACAGGGGCTAGCCCAGTACTTC.